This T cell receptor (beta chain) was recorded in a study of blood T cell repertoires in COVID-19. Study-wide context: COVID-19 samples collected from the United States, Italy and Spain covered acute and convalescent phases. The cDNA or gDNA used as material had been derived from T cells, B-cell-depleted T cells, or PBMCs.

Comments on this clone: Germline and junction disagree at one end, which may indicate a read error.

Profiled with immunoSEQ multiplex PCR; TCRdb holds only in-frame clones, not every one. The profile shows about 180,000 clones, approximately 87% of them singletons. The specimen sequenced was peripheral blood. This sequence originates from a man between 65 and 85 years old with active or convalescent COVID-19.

CDR3 sequence reads: CASSLSGGASYEQYF. In DNA form, the CDR3 reads TGTGCTAGCAGCTTATCAGGGGGCGCGTCCTACGAGCAGTACTTC. This chain uses TRBV7-7 with TRBJ2-7; 8 nucleotides align to TRBD1. The CDR3 spans 15 residues. The V gene's germline CDR1 is SSHAT and CDR2 FNYEAQ (reference sequence).